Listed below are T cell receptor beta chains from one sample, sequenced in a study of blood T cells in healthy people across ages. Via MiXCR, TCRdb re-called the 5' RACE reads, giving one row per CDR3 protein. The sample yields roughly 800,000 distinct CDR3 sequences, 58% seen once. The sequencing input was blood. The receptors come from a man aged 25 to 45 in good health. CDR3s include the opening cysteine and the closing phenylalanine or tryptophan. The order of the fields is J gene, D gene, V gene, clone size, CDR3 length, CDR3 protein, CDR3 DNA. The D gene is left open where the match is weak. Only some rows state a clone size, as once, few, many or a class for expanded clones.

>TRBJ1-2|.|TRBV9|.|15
CASSFRTAPQGGYTF
TGTGCCAGCAGCTTTCGGACAGCGCCCCAAGGGGGCTACACCTTC
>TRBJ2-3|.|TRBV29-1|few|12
CSVEGVTDTQYF
TGCAGCGTTGAAGGGGTCACAGATACGCAGTATTTT
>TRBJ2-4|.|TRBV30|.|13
CAWSVTSKNIQYF
TGTGCCTGGAGTGTAACTAGCAAAAACATTCAGTACTTC
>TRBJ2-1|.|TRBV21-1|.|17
CASSLGKGLAGWNEQFF
TGTGCCAGCAGTTTGGGAAAGGGACTAGCGGGGTGGAATGAGCAGTTCTTC
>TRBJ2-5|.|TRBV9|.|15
CASSVRSGRAGTQYF
TGTGCCAGCAGCGTACGTAGCGGCAGAGCGGGGACCCAGTACTTC
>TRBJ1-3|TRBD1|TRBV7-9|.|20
CASSRPFSDRTTNSGNTIYF
TGTGCCAGCAGCCGACCCTTTTCGGACAGGACCACTAACTCTGGAAACACCATATATTTT
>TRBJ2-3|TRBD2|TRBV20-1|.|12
CSALSGDDTQYF
TGCAGTGCTCTCAGCGGGGATGATACGCAGTATTTT
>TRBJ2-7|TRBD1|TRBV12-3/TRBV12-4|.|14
CASSLRGQVHEQYF
TGTGCCAGCAGTTTGAGGGGACAGGTCCACGAGCAGTACTTC
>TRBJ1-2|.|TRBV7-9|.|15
CASSLRKEINHGYTF
TGTGCCAGCAGCTTACGGAAGGAAATCAACCATGGCTACACCTTC
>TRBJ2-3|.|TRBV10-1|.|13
CASSAGGAYTQYF
TGCGCCAGCAGTGCCGGGGGCGCATATACGCAGTATTTT
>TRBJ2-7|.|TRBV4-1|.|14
CASSQDPGDYEQYF
TGCGCCAGCAGCCAAGATCCAGGAGATTACGAGCAGTACTTC
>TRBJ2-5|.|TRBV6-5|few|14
CASSYVGADETQYF
TGTGCCAGCAGTTACGTGGGGGCCGATGAGACCCAGTACTTC
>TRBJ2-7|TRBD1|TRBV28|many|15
CASSLTGTLSYEQYF
TGTGCCAGCAGTTTGACAGGGACACTTTCCTACGAGCAGTACTTC
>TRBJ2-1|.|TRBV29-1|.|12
CSGSGTYNEQFF
TGCAGCGGGTCCGGGACCTACAATGAGCAGTTCTTC
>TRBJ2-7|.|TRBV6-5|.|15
CASSYGDGRVYEQYF
TGTGCCAGCAGTTATGGGGACGGTCGGGTATACGAGCAGTACTTC
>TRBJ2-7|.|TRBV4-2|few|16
CASSQEGSGRRFEQYF
TGTGCCAGCAGCCAAGAAGGTTCCGGGAGAAGATTTGAGCAGTACTTC
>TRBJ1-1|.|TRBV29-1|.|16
CSARTRGSGMNTEAFF
TGCAGCGCGCGAACCAGGGGTAGCGGAATGAACACTGAAGCTTTCTTT
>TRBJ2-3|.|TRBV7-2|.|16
CASSRAEGPGKRTQYF
TGTGCCAGCAGCCGGGCGGAAGGGCCGGGAAAACGTACGCAGTATTTT
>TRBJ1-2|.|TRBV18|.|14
CASSPRVAGYGYTF
TGTGCCAGCTCTCCCAGAGTGGCAGGGTATGGCTACACCTTC
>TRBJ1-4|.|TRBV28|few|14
CASSTGPMNEKLFF
TGTGCCAGCAGTACAGGGCCAATGAATGAAAAACTGTTTTTT
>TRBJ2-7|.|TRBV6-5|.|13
CASSYRQTYEQYF
TGTGCCAGCAGTTACCGTCAGACCTACGAGCAGTACTTC
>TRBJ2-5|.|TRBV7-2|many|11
CASSLVETQYF
TGTGCCAGCAGCTTAGTAGAGACCCAGTACTTC
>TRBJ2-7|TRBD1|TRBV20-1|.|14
CSAKTGVGYNEQYF
TGCAGTGCTAAGACAGGGGTTGGCTACAATGAGCAGTACTTC
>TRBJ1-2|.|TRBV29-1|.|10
CSVDEGGYTF
TGCAGCGTTGATGAGGGAGGCTACACCTTC
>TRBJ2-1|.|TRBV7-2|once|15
CASSPAGFSYNEQFF
TGTGCCAGCAGCCCTGCAGGGTTCTCCTACAATGAGCAGTTCTTC
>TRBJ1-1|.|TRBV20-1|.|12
CSAGTDGDGAFF
TGCAGTGCCGGAACGGACGGGGATGGAGCTTTCTTT
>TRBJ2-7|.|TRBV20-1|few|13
CSANIGRVDEQYF
TGCAGTGCTAACATCGGGCGAGTCGACGAGCAGTACTTC
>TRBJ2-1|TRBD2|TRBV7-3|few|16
CASSLSGTSGIYEQFF
TGTGCCAGCAGCTTATCTGGGACTAGCGGGATCTATGAGCAGTTCTTC
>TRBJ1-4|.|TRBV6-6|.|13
CASRDKVYEKLFF
TGTGCCAGCAGGGATAAAGTATATGAAAAACTGTTTTTT
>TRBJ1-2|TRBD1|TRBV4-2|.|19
CVSSHAVGTGAVGSYGYTF
TGTGTCAGCAGCCATGCCGTAGGGACAGGGGCCGTTGGGTCCTATGGCTACACCTTC
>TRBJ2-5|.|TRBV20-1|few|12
CSATPTAETQYF
TGCAGTGCCACCCCGACAGCAGAGACCCAGTACTTC
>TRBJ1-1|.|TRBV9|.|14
CASSVGTANTEAFF
TGTGCCAGCAGCGTAGGCACAGCGAACACTGAAGCTTTCTTT
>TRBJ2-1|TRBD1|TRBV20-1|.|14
CSAPAGGGIYEQFF
TGCAGTGCCCCCGCAGGGGGTGGTATTTATGAGCAGTTCTTC
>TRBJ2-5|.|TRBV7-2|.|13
CASSSEYQETQYF
TGTGCCAGCAGCTCTGAGTACCAAGAGACCCAGTACTTC
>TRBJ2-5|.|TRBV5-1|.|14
CASSLQDGRETQHF
TGCGCCAGCAGCTTGCAGGACGGCCGGGAGACCCAGCACTTC
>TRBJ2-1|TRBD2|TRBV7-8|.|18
CASSPGLAGAEPYNEQFF
TGTGCCAGCAGCCCGGGACTAGCGGGAGCAGAACCGTACAATGAGCAGTTCTTC
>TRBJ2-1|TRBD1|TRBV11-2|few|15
CASSSRDRSNNEQFF
TGTGCCAGCAGCTCCAGGGACAGGAGTAACAATGAGCAGTTCTTC
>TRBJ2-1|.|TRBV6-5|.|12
CASKDPVNEQFF
TGTGCCAGCAAAGACCCCGTCAATGAGCAGTTCTTC
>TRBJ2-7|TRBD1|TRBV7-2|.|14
CASSHRQGPYEQYF
TGTGCCAGCAGCCATAGACAGGGGCCCTACGAGCAGTACTTC
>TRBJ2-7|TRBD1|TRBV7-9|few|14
CASSWGQGVNEQYF
TGTGCCAGCAGCTGGGGACAGGGAGTCAACGAGCAGTACTTC
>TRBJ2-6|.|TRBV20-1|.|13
CSASSPGANVLTF
TGCAGTGCTAGTTCTCCGGGGGCCAACGTCCTGACTTTC
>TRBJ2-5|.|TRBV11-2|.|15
CASSLVVDHWETQYF
TGTGCCAGCAGCTTAGTAGTGGACCACTGGGAGACCCAGTACTTC
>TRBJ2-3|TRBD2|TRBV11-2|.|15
CASSSRLAASDTQYF
TGTGCCAGCAGCTCCCGACTAGCGGCATCGGATACGCAGTATTTT
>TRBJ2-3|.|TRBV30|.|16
CAWSPGKRGLTDTQYF
TGTGCCTGGAGTCCTGGGAAGAGGGGCCTCACAGATACGCAGTATTTT
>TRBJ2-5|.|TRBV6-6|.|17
CASSLLARPNNQETQYF
TGTGCCAGCAGTCTCTTGGCTCGGCCCAACAACCAAGAGACCCAGTACTTC
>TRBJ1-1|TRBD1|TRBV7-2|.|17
CASSFDVRDRDNTEAFF
TGTGCCAGCAGCTTTGACGTGAGGGACAGGGATAACACTGAAGCTTTCTTT
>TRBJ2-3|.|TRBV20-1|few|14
CSAGVERSADTQYF
TGCAGTGCAGGGGTAGAGAGGTCGGCAGATACGCAGTATTTT
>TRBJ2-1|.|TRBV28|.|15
CASVGVRQVDNEQFF
TGTGCCAGCGTAGGGGTAAGACAGGTAGACAATGAGCAGTTCTTC
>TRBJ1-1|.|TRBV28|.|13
CASILGRASEAFF
TGTGCCAGCATATTAGGCAGGGCCTCTGAAGCTTTCTTT